This entry features one TCR beta chain sequence. These data originate in a study of T cell repertoires in ileal Crohn's disease. As to time point: neoterminal ileum biopsy at postoperative endoscopy, about 6 months after surgery. The CDR3 is 14 amino acids. Trimming removed 7 bases from V and 3 bases from J; junction bases left unmatched: 8. CDR1 SNHLY and CDR2 FYNNEI come from the germline V gene. The assay was immunoSEQ multiplex PCR, and TCRdb's table has in-frame clones only and misses some. The data contain about 13,000 clones, around 69% of them singletons. Sample: ileal tissue. The chain recombines TRBV2 with TRBJ1-1; 7 bases line up with TRBD1. The TCR originated in an adult with Crohn's disease. The CDR3 DNA reads TGTGCCAGCAACGGCAGGGGGTATGACACTGAAGCTTTCTTT. It is translated as CASNGRGYDTEAFF.